This passage covers 26 T cell receptor beta chains from one sample sequenced in a study of immune evolution from preneoplasia to lung adenocarcinoma. Measured with immunoSEQ multiplex PCR; TCRdb has only the in-frame clones, and not every one. The sample lists under 4,500 clones, roughly three quarters occurring once. Sequencing was done on a sample of FFPE minimally invasive lung adenocarcinoma tissue. The receptors derive from a person aged 55-80 years with lung adenocarcinoma.

CDR3 nucleotides: TGTGCCAGCAGTCCTGCTACAGGGGGACCCGGGGAGCTGTTTTTT. Protein product: CASSPATGGPGELFF. J is TRBJ2-2 and V is TRBV25-1, with 8 bases matching TRBD1. Germline V gene lookup returns CDR1 MGHDK and CDR2 SYGVNS. After removal of 5 bases from V and 6 bases from J, the junction contained 8 bases not matched to a gene. CDR3 length: 15 residues.

As DNA, the CDR3 is TGTGCCAGTAGCGGGACTAGCGGGAGTGGTGCCAAAAACATTCAGTACTTC. Its translation: CASSGTSGSGAKNIQYF. The chain couples TRBV7-2 to TRBJ2-4; 14 positions agree with TRBD2. The CDR3 covers 17 residues. V lost 9 bases to trimming and J lost 1 base; unmatched junction nucleotides: 8. Germline lookup yields CDR1 SGHTA and CDR2 FQGNSA.

This clone was seen a few times. The chain uses TRBV11-2 and TRBJ1-5, with TRBD1 identical over 7 bases. Losses at the gene ends were 5 bases for V and 1 base for J; bases not matched to a gene: 8. CDR3 length: 16 amino acids. Germline V gives CDR1 SGHAT, CDR2 FQNNGV. This CDR3 reads CASSQSGQMSNQPQHF. The CDR3 nucleotides read TGTGCCAGCAGCCAATCGGGACAGATGAGCAATCAGCCCCAGCATTTT.

The chain has TRBV14 and TRBJ1-1, with 8 nucleotides matching TRBD1. Losses at the gene ends were 5 bases for V and 2 bases for J; bases not matched to a gene: 7. From germline, CDR1 is SGHDN and CDR2 FVKESK. This CDR3 spans 15 amino acids. CDR3 coding DNA: TGTGCCAGCAGCGTTACAGGGGGTGGCAACACTGAAGCTTTCTTT. Protein: CASSVTGGGNTEAFF. Complete variable domain (other parts from reference TRBV14 and TRBJ1-1): EAGVTQFPSHSVIEKGQTVTLRCDPISGHDNLYWYRRVMGKEIKFLLHFVKESKQDESGMPNNRFLAERTGGTYSTLKVQPAELEDSGVYFCASSVTGGGNTEAFFGQGTRLTVV.

V and J are TRBV10-1 and TRBJ2-7; 10 bases agree with TRBD1. CDR1 is WNHNN and CDR2 is SYGVQD in the germline V gene (reference sequence). V shed 6 bases, J shed 7 bases, and the junction held 9 bases outside the gene matches. CDR3 size: 14 residues. The DNA of the CDR3 is TGCGCCAGCAGCAGGGACAGGGGTTTCGGTGAGCAGTACTTC. Translated, it gives CASSRDRGFGEQYF.

Here the CDR3 DNA reads TGCGCCAGCAGCTTGGACTTGGGTCCTAGCGGGATAAATGAGCAGTTCTTC. Its protein product is CASSLDLGPSGINEQFF. This chain uses TRBV5-1 with TRBJ2-1; 9 nucleotides agree with TRBD2. CDR1 is SGHRS, CDR2 YFSETQ, per germline. This CDR3 comprises 17 residues. The V and J ends lost 0 bases and 7 bases, in that order; junction bases with no gene match: 11.

The chain recombines TRBV27 with TRBJ2-7, with D unclear. Germline CDR1 is MNHEY and CDR2 is SMNVEV (reference sequence). Between the trimmed V and J ends, which lost 5 bases and 6 bases, there was a span of 11 bases. CDR3 length: 12 residues. The CDR3 region is CASSNTATEQYF. The CDR3 coding sequence is TGTGCCAGCAGTAATACTGCAACCGAGCAGTACTTC.

The chain's CDR3 is CASRIQFGTEAFF. The CDR3 nucleotides read TGCGCCAGCAGAATCCAGTTTGGGACTGAAGCTTTCTTT. V is TRBV10-2 and J is TRBJ1-1; D unresolved. This CDR3 has 13 residues. Trimming shortened V by 6 bases and J by 5 bases, and 13 bases separated the two germline ends. CDR1 and CDR2 (germline): WSHSY, SAAADI.

The rearrangement uses TRBV7-9 and TRBJ1-5; 7 bases agree with TRBD1. The germline CDR1 and CDR2 sequences are SEHNR and FQNEAQ (reference sequence). Trimming at V came to 1 base and at J to 2 bases, leaving 2 bases not matched to a gene. This CDR3 is 15 amino acids long. CDR3 sequence: CASSLGGQGNQPQHF. CDR3 nucleotides: TGTGCCAGCAGCTTAGGTGGACAGGGCAATCAGCCCCAGCATTTT.

The chain links TRBV11-2 to TRBJ2-5; a possible D gene is TRBD2 (6 bases). CDR1 SGHAT and CDR2 FQNNGV come from the germline V gene. Trimming stripped 3 bases from V and 1 base from J, with 12 bases between. The CDR3 totals 15 residues. CDR3 bases: TGTGCCAGCAGCTTCTCCCCGGGACTCCAAGAGACCCAGTACTTC. Translating gives CASSFSPGLQETQYF. The variable domain in full, completed from reference TRBV11-2 and TRBJ2-5, reads EAGVAQSPRYKIIEKRQSVAFWCNPISGHATLYWYQQILGQGPKLLIQFQNNGVVDDSQLPKDRFSAERLKGVDSTLKIQPAKLEDSAVYLCASSFSPGLQETQYFGPGTRLLVL.

The chain combines TRBV5-1 with TRBJ1-1; TRBD1 might be the D (5 bases). The CDR3 consists of 14 residues. The V and J ends lost 6 bases and 1 base respectively, with 13 bases between them. Per the germline V gene, CDR1 is SGHRS and CDR2 is YFSETQ. The CDR3 loop is CASTLQDPNTEAFF. CDR3 in DNA: TGCGCCAGCACCCTACAGGACCCGAACACTGAAGCTTTCTTT.

This clone appeared a single time. The chain links TRBV5-6 to TRBJ1-1, with 9 bases aligning to TRBD1. V trimming: 0 bases; J trimming: 2 bases; junction bases outside the gene matches: 2. The CDR3 is 15 amino acids. The germline V gene has CDR1 SGHDT and CDR2 YYEEEE. The CDR3 sequence is CASSLEDRGNTEAFF. CDR3 nucleotides: TGTGCCAGCAGCTTGGAGGACAGGGGAAACACTGAAGCTTTCTTT.

The chain is built from TRBV5-5 and TRBJ1-2, with no clear D. The CDR3 runs 14 residues. V lost 0 bases and J lost 4, with 10 bases in between. Looked up from germline, CDR1 is SGHKS and CDR2 is YYEKEE (reference sequence). CDR3 sequence (DNA): TGTGCCAGCAGCTTGGTTACAGCAGCCTATGGCTACACCTTC. Translation: CASSLVTAAYGYTF. Based on the CDR3 plus reference TRBV5-5 and TRBJ1-2, the full variable domain is DAGVTQSPTHLIKTRGQQVTLRCSPISGHKSVSWYQQVLGQGPQFIFQYYEKEERGRGNFPDRFSARQFPNYSSELNVNALLLGDSALYLCASSLVTAAYGYTFGSGTRLTVV.

This clone was observed once. The rearrangement joins TRBV7-8 to TRBJ2-5, with 7 positions matching TRBD2. Trimming took 4 bases from V and 5 from J; bases not matched to a gene: 10. The CDR3 consists of 15 residues. The germline V gene encodes CDR1 SGHVS and CDR2 FQNEAQ. In DNA, the CDR3 is TGTGCCAGCAGCTCAAGCGGGACGAAATGGGAGACCCAGTACTTC. This translates into CASSSSGTKWETQYF.

This clone was observed once. J is TRBJ1-1 and V is TRBV29-1, with D perhaps matching TRBD1 (5 bases). This CDR3 is 14 amino acids long. V lost 2 bases, J lost 4 bases, and 14 bases lay in between. The germline V gene encodes CDR1 SQVTM and CDR2 ANQGSEA. The CDR3 sequence is CSVESTQGATEAFF. CDR3 sequence (DNA): TGCAGCGTTGAATCGACTCAGGGAGCCACTGAAGCTTTCTTT.

The V and J genes are TRBV12-5 and TRBJ2-3; D unclear. The CDR3 has 13 amino acids. The germline gives CDR1 LGHNT, CDR2 FRNRAP. Trimming took off 2 bases at V and 5 bases at J, with 8 bases between the two ends. The CDR3 DNA is TGTGCTAGTGGTTTGTTCCCGATAGATACGCAGTATTTT. Its protein is CASGLFPIDTQYF.

This sequence joins TRBV19 and TRBJ1-5; D unclear. CDR1 and CDR2 (germline): LNHDA, SQIVND (reference sequence). This CDR3 is 14 amino acids long. V lost 3 bases to trimming and J lost 8 bases, with 14 bases between them. The CDR3, as DNA: TGTGCCAGTAGTATTGGAACCATTGGTGAGCCCCAGCATTTT. Translation gives CASSIGTIGEPQHF.

This chain connects TRBV29-1 to TRBJ2-7; no definite D call. Germline assignment: CDR1 SQVTM and CDR2 ANQGSEA. The CDR3 covers 13 residues. Trimming took off 1 base at V and 2 bases at J, with 9 bases between the two ends. CDR3 nucleotides: TGCAGCGTTGAAGGTAAATCGACCTACGAGCAGTACTTC. It encodes CSVEGKSTYEQYF.

J is TRBJ1-5 and V is TRBV7-9; 7 bases align to TRBD1. V was clipped by 3 bases and J by 6 bases; unmatched bases: 2. Germline V CDR1 and CDR2: SEHNR, FQNEAQ (reference sequence). The CDR3 has 13 amino acids. The CDR3, as DNA: TGTGCCAGCAGCTTCCAGGGGGGTCAGCCCCAGCATTTT. Its translation: CASSFQGGQPQHF.

The chain joins TRBV13 to TRBJ1-3, with a tentative D call TRBD1 (5 bases). Germline CDR1 PRHDT, CDR2 FYEKMQ (reference sequence). Trimming pared 5 bases from V and 0 bases from J, leaving 14 bases between. The CDR3 totals 16 residues. The CDR3 nucleotides read TGTGCCAGCAGCCCCTGGGACGGCGGCTCTGGAAACACCATATATTTT. Protein sequence: CASSPWDGGSGNTIYF. Drawing the rest from reference TRBV13 and TRBJ1-3, the complete variable domain is AAGVIQSPRHLIKEKRETATLKCYPIPRHDTVYWYQQGPGQDPQFLISFYEKMQSDKGSIPDRFSAQQFSDYHSELNMSSLELGDSALYFCASSPWDGGSGNTIYFGEGSWLTVV.

The V gene is TRBV7-3, the J gene TRBJ1-1; D is undetermined. The V end was cut by 9 bases, the J end by 1 base, with 9 bases between. Germline V gene lookup returns CDR1 SGHTA and CDR2 FQGTGA. The length of the CDR3 is 12 residues. The CDR3 bases are TGTGCCAGTGGGGATCCGAACACTGAAGCTTTCTTT. Its protein is CASGDPNTEAFF.

The rearrangement links TRBV5-6 to TRBJ1-5, with 8 bases aligning to TRBD1. V was clipped by 4 bases and J by 0 bases; unmatched bases: 9. Germline-derived CDR1 and CDR2 are SGHDT and YYEEEE. This CDR3 region has 17 residues. CDR3 region: CASSARRDRYSNQPQHF. The DNA of the CDR3 is TGTGCCAGCAGCGCCCGCCGGGACAGGTATAGCAATCAGCCCCAGCATTTT.

The rearrangement links TRBV7-2 to TRBJ2-3; 15 bases align to TRBD2. Germline CDR1 is SGHTA and CDR2 is FQGNSA. This CDR3 has 20 residues. V lost 0 bases, J lost 2 bases, and 9 bases stayed unmatched. The CDR3 reads CASSLAGGLAGGALTDTQYF. The CDR3 nucleotides read TGTGCCAGCAGCTTAGCGGGGGGACTAGCGGGAGGAGCTCTCACAGATACGCAGTATTTT.

The CDR3 loop is CASSQPNQPQHF. CDR3 sequence (DNA): TGTGCCAGCAGCCAACCCAATCAGCCCCAGCATTTT. The chain combines TRBV7-2 with TRBJ1-5, with D hard to call. The CDR3 has 12 residues. The V and J ends lost 5 bases and 3 bases respectively, with 5 bases between them. CDR1 SGHTA and CDR2 FQGNSA come from the germline V gene.

This clone was counted between two and nine times. This chain uses TRBV6-6 with TRBJ2-1, with a possible D match to TRBD2 (5 bases). CDR1 and CDR2 from the germline V gene are MNHNY and SVGAGI (reference sequence). The V gene lost 7 bases and the J gene lost 7 bases, with 20 bases spanning the gap. This CDR3 has 15 residues. DNA for the CDR3: TGTGCCAGCAATCCAGCGGACCACCAGGAGAATGAGCAGTTCTTC. Protein product: CASNPADHQENEQFF.

The chain has TRBV2 and TRBJ1-2; TRBD1 agrees at 9 bases. CDR1 is SNHLY, CDR2 FYNNEI, per germline. V shed 4 bases, J shed 2 bases, and the junction held 5 bases outside the gene matches. This CDR3 comprises 15 residues. The CDR3 spells CASSGGQGTNYGYTF. The DNA for the CDR3 is TGTGCCAGCAGTGGAGGACAGGGGACAAACTATGGCTACACCTTC.